Listed here is a single TCR beta chain. Its antigen specificity is not known. No base-level quality is on record; no much larger clone is a single base apart. This specimen comes from a study of blood T cell repertoires in COVID-19 (TCRdb year 2020). Context from the whole study: Samples covering the acute and convalescent phases of COVID-19 were provided by collaborators in the United States, Italy and Spain. The material from the prospective study consisted of cDNA or gDNA derived from T cells, B-cell-depleted T cells, or PBMCs. The repertoires were made available in a free public database intended to serve as a resource for research on the immune response to SARS-CoV-2. Sample metadata almost always included a de-identified subject ID, COVID-19 status, age in years and sex. Where HLA class I and class II types were available, the types were taken from metadata supplied by the sample provider, not from assay-based typing. Subjects who had been exposed to COVID-19, were actively infected with it, or had recovered from it provided the deeply sampled blood TCRbeta repertoires that made up the dataset. The samples were drawn from two sources: the first 160 participants of the ongoing ImmuneRACE study, and 1,200 or so subjects contributed by 6 global collaborators.

TCRbeta CDR3 regions were amplified from genomic DNA by means of the immunoSEQ Assay, a bias-controlled multiplex PCR. The authors processed their data as follows. Nucleated cell counts per sample were estimated from amplification of reference gene primers within the assay. Sequence reads were collapsed and filtered to measure the absolute abundance of every unique TCRbeta CDR3 rearrangement. For each sample, productive Simpson clonality was calculated by taking the square root of Simpson's diversity index across productive rearrangements. In its TCRdb copy, this immuneACCESS table keeps in-frame sequences only and misses some clones. Where compared with another copy, unresolved V genes explain less than half of these, and the others have no known cause. V, J and clone size reflect that table, while D and trimming were determined from the DNA. Within this sample are around 290,000 clones, with more than 75% of them counted one time only. 7.8% of the sample comes from the top ten.

From the cysteine through the phenylalanine, the CDR3 covers 13 amino acids. Only CDR3 DNA remains: 39 bases, in frame from the first base. CDR1 and CDR2 are drawn from the germline V gene: SNHLY, FYNNEI. Cut back by 8 bases and 3 bases, the V and J ends lie 10 bases apart. The paper's findings and limits, for the study overall: How much clinical and demographic metadata was included differed by source and by participant, and the metadata was provided uncurated.

Samples from volunteer blood donors who had recovered from COVID-19 were contributed by a second Seattle source. Each collaborating institution followed its own protocols to collect whole blood in K2EDTA tubes. For TCRbeta analysis, collaborators shipped samples in one of three forms: frozen whole blood, isolated PBMCs, or DNA extracted from either of those sample types. This TCR came from a woman in her 50s who had recovered from COVID-19. Sequences were obtained from peripheral blood. The chain is made from TRBV2 and TRBJ2-2; the D gene assignment is ambiguous. The sequence in DNA is TGTGCCAGCGGTATTGGGCACACCGGGGAGCTGTTTTTT. Its amino acids are CASGIGHTGELFF.